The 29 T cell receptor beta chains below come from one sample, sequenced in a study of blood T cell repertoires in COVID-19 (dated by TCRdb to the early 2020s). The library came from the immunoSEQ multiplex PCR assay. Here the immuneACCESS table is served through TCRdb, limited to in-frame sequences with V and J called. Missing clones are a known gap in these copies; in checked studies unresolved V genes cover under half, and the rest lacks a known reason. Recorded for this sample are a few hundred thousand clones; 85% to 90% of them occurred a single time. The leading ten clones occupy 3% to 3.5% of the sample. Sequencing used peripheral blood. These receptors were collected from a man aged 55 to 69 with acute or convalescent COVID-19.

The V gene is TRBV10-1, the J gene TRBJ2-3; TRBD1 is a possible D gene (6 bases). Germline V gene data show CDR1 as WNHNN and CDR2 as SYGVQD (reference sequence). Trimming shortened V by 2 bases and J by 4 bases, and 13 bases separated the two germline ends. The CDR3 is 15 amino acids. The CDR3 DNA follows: TGCGCCAGCAGTGAGCGTCAGGGGCGAGCAGATACGCAGTATTTT. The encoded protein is CASSERQGRADTQYF.

The CDR3 sequence: CATRKQGSVGMHTEAFF. The CDR3 DNA reads as TGTGCCACCCGCAAACAGGGAAGCGTTGGTATGCACACTGAAGCTTTCTTT. J is TRBJ1-1 and V is TRBV19, with a weak D call TRBD1 (6 bases). This CDR3 spans 17 amino acids. Germline CDR1 reads LNHDA; CDR2 reads SQIVND (reference sequence). The V and J ends lost 10 bases and 3 bases respectively, with 27 bases between them.

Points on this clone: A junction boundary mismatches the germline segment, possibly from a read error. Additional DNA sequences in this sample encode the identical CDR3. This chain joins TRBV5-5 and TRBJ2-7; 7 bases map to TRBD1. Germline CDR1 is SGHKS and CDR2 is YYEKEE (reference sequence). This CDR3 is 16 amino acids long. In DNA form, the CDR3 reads TGTGCTAGCAAAATTACAGGGGTGAATCCCTCCTACGAGCAGTACTTC. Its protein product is CASKITGVNPSYEQYF.

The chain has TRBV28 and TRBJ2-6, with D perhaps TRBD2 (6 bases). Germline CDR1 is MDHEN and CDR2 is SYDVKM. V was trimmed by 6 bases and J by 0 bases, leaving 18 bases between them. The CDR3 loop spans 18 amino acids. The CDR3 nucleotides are TGTGCCAGCAGGCCACCCCGGGGGTTACTCTCTGGGGCCAACGTCCTGACTTTC. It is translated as CASRPPRGLLSGANVLTF.

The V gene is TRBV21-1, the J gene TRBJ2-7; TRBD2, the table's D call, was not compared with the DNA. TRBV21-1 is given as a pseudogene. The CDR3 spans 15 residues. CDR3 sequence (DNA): TGTGCCATTCGCGGGGGGCGGGTTAGTAGCTACGAGCAGTACTTC. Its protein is CAIRGGRVSSYEQYF.

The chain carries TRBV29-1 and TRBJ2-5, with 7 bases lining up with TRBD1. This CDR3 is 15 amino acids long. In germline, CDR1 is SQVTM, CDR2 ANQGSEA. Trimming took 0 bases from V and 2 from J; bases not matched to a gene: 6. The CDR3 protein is CSVEDPGTEQETQYF. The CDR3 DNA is TGCAGCGTTGAAGATCCGGGGACAGAACAAGAGACCCAGTACTTC.

The CDR3 nucleotides are TGTGCCATCAGTGACGCGGGGACAGGGAGGGAGCAGTACTTC. Its translation: CAISDAGTGREQYF. V is TRBV10-3 and J is TRBJ2-7, with 9 bases that match TRBD1. This CDR3 is 14 amino acids long. Unmatched junction bases numbered 7, after V lost 3 bases and J lost 7 bases. The germline gives CDR1 ENHRY, CDR2 SYGVKD.

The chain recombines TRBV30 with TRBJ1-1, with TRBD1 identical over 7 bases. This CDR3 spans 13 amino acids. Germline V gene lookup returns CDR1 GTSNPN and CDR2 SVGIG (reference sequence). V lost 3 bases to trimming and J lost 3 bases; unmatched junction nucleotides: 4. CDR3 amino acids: CAWRRGRDTEAFF. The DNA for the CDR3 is TGTGCCTGGAGAAGGGGGCGTGACACTGAAGCTTTCTTT.

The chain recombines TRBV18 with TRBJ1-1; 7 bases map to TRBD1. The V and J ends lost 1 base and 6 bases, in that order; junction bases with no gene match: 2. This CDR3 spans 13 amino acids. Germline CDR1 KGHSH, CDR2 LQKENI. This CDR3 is CASSPQGAPEAFF. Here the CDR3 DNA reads TGTGCCAGCTCACCACAGGGGGCCCCTGAAGCTTTCTTT.

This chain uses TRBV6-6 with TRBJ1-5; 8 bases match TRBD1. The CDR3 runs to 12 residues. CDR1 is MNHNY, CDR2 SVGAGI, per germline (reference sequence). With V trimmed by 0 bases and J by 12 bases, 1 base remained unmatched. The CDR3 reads CASSYSGTGQHF. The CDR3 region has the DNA TGTGCCAGCAGTTACTCGGGGACAGGCCAGCATTTT.

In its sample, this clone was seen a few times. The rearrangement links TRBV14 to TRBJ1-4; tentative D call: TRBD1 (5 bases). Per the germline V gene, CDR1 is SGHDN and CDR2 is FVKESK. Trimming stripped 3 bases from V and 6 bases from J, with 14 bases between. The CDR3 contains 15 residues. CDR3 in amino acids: CASSHRGRGDEKLFF. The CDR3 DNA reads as TGTGCCAGCAGCCATAGGGGACGGGGGGATGAAAAACTGTTTTTT.

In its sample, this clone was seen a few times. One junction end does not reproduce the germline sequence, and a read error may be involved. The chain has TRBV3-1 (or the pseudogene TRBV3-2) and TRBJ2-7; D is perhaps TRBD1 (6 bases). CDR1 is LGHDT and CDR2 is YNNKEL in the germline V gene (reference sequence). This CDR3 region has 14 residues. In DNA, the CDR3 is TGTGCCAGCAGCCAAGATCAGGGGTCCTTCGAGCAGTACTTC. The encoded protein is CASSQDQGSFEQYF.

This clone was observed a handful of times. The CDR3 region has the DNA TGTGCCAGCGCAAAAATGGGACAGACACGCCGCTTAAGCTATGGCTACACCTTC. Translation gives CASAKMGQTRRLSYGYTF. This chain joins TRBV19 and TRBJ1-2; 7 positions match TRBD1. Germline V gives CDR1 LNHDA, CDR2 SQIVND (reference sequence). Trimming at V came to 9 bases and at J to 4 bases, leaving 23 bases not matched to a gene. CDR3 length: 18 residues.

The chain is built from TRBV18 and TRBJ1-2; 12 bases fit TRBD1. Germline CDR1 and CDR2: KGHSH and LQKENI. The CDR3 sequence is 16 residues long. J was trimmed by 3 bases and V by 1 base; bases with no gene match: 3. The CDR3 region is CASSPLGQGADYGYTF. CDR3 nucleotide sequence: TGTGCCAGCTCACCACTGGGACAGGGGGCGGACTATGGCTACACCTTC.

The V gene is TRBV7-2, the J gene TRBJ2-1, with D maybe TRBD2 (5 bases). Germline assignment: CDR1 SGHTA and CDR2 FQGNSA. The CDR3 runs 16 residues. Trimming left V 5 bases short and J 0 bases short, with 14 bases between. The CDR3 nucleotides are TGTGCCAGCAGCACCCGGGCGGGTTACTCCTACAATGAGCAGTTCTTC. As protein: CASSTRAGYSYNEQFF.

CDR3 nucleotide sequence: TGTGCCAGCAGTTTTATTGGGACAGAAATTAACTATGGCTACACCTTC. Its protein is CASSFIGTEINYGYTF. The chain employs TRBV28 and TRBJ1-2, with 7 bases matching TRBD1. CDR3 length: 16 residues. Trimming cost V 3 bases and J 1 base; bases outside gene matches: 8. CDR1 is MDHEN and CDR2 is SYDVKM in the germline V gene.

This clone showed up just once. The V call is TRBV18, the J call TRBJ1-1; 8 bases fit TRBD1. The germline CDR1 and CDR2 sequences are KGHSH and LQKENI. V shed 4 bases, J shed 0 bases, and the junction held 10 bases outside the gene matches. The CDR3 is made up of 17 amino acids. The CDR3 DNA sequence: TGTGCCAGCTCACAGCAGGACAGGGCCCTCATGAACACTGAAGCTTTCTTT. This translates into CASSQQDRALMNTEAFF.

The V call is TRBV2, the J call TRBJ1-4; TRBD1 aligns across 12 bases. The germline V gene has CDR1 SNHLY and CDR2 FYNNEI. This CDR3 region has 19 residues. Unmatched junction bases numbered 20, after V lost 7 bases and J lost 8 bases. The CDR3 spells CASMVLGQGAYHKQEKLFF. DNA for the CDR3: TGTGCCAGCATGGTGTTGGGACAGGGGGCTTACCACAAACAGGAAAAACTGTTTTTT.

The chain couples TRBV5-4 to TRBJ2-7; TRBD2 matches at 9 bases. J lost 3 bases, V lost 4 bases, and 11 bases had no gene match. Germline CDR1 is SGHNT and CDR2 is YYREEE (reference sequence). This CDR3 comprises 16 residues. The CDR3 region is CASSEKSGGLLYEQYF. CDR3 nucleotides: TGTGCCAGCAGCGAGAAGAGCGGGGGGCTGCTCTACGAGCAGTACTTC.

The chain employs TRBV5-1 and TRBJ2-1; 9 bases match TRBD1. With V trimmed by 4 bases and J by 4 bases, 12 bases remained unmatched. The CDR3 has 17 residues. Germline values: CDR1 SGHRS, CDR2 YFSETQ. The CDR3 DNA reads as TGCGCCAGCAGCCCCGGGGGTGGGACAGGGCTATACAATGAGCAGTTCTTC. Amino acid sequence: CASSPGGGTGLYNEQFF.

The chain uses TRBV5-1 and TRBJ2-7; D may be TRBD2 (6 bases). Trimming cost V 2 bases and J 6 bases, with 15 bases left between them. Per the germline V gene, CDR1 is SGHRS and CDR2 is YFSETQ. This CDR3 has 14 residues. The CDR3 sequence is CASSFLHGGGEQYF. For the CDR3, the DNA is TGCGCCAGCAGCTTCCTACACGGGGGAGGCGAGCAGTACTTC.

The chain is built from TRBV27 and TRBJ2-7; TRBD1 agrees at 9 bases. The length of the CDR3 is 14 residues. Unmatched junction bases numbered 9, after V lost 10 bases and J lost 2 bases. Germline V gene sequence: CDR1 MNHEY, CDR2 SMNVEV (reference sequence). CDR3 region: CATSKTGGAYEQYF. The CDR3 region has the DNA TGTGCCACTTCGAAGACAGGGGGTGCCTACGAGCAGTACTTC.

The CDR3 DNA sequence: TGTGCCATCAGTGTAGGCCCTCGGGACTATGGCTACACCTTC. It yields the protein CAISVGPRDYGYTF. The chain links TRBV10-3 to TRBJ1-2; no clear D. V dropped 4 bases and J dropped 3 bases, with 12 bases sitting between them. Germline V lookup: CDR1 ENHRY, CDR2 SYGVKD. This CDR3 has 14 residues.

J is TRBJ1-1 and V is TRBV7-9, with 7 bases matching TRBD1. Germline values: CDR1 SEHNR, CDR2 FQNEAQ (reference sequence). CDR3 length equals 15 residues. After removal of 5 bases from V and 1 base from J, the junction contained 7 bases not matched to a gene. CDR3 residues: CASSPTTGTNTEAFF. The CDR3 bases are TGTGCCAGCAGCCCTACGACAGGGACGAACACTGAAGCTTTCTTT.

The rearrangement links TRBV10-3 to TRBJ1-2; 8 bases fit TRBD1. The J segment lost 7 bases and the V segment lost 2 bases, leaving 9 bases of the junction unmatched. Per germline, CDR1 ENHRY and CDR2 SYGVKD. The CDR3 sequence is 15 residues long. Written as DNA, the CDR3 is TGTGCCATCAGTGAGCCGGACAGGGCTGTTTTTGGCTACACCTTC. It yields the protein CAISEPDRAVFGYTF.

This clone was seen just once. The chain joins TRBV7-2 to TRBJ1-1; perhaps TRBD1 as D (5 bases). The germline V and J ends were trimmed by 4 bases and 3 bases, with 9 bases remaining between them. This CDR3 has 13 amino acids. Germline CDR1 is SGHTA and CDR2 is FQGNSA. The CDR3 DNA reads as TGTGCCAGCAGCTGGCAGGGCTACACTGAAGCTTTCTTT. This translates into CASSWQGYTEAFF.

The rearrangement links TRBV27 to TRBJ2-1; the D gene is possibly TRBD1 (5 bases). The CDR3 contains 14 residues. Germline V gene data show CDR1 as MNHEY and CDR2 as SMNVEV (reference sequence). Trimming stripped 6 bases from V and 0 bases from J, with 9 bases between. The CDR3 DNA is TGTGCCAGCAGGCGACAGAGCTCCTACAATGAGCAGTTCTTC. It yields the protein CASRRQSSYNEQFF.

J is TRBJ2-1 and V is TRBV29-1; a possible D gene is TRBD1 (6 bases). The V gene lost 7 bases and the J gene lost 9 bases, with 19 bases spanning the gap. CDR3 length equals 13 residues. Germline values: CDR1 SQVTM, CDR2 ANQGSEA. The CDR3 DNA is TGCAGCGCCGGACAGTCTACAGCCGGTGAGCAGTTCTTC. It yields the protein CSAGQSTAGEQFF.

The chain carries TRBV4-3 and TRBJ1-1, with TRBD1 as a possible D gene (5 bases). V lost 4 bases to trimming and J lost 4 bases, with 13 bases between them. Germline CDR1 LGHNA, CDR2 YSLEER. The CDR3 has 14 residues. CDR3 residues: CASSPGLGRTEAFF. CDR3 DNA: TGCGCCAGCAGCCCGGGCCTGGGGCGCACTGAAGCTTTCTTT.